The rows below give T cell receptor beta chains drawn from one sample of a study of regulatory T cells in long-lasting Graves disease. TCRdb processed the multiplex PCR reads anew with MiXCR; each CDR3 protein has one entry. The table shows hundreds of thousands of distinct CDR3 sequences, with roughly 12% occurring only once. The sample also formed part of further work on T cells in Graves' hyperthyroidism and ophthalmopathy.

Material: peripheral blood mononuclear cells (PBMCs), obtained at new diagnosis, from a patient treated with antithyroid drugs. The receptor set was obtained from a man aged 25 to 45 with Graves disease. The CDR3 runs from the conserved cysteine through the conserved F or W. The D gene is left open where the match is weak. The size field is filled for only some rows; it gives once, few, many or a size class.

d_gene	v_gene	abundance	j_gene	CDR3aa	CDR3nt
-	TRBV2	many	TRBJ2-7	CASRYGSYEQYF	TGTGCCAGCAGGTACGGCTCCTACGAGCAGTACTTC
TRBD1	TRBV5-4	-	TRBJ2-7	CASSWTGEQYF	TGTGCCAGCAGCTGGACAGGGGAGCAGTACTTC
TRBD2	TRBV3-1	-	TRBJ2-1	CASSQAPSGRGSEQFF	TGTGCCAGCAGCCAAGCCCCTAGCGGCCGGGGATCTGAGCAGTTCTTC
-	TRBV11-2	many	TRBJ2-4	CASSEGNIQYF	TGTGCCAGCTCAGAAGGAAACATTCAGTACTTC
TRBD2	TRBV9	many	TRBJ2-7	CASSVGLAVSSYEQYF	TGTGCCAGCAGCGTAGGTCTAGCGGTCTCCTCCTACGAGCAGTACTTC
-	TRBV12-3/TRBV12-4	few	TRBJ2-1	CASSRGGTKTEQFF	TGTGCCAGCAGTAGAGGAGGGACAAAGACTGAGCAGTTCTTC
-	TRBV6-1	many	TRBJ2-2	CASPQLGRSGELFF	TGTGCCAGCCCCCAACTAGGGAGGTCCGGGGAGCTGTTTTTT
TRBD2	TRBV24-1	few	TRBJ2-7	CATSEAGGAYEQYF	TGTGCCACCAGTGAGGCCGGGGGGGCGTACGAGCAGTACTTC
-	TRBV9	many	TRBJ2-7	CASSLIGVGEQYF	TGTGCCAGCAGCCTCATAGGGGTGGGCGAGCAGTACTTC
-	TRBV6-5	many	TRBJ2-7	CANSYSASAEQYF	TGTGCCAACAGTTACTCCGCCTCGGCGGAGCAGTACTTC
-	TRBV18	many	TRBJ2-7	CASSPRLETDEQYF	TGTGCCAGCTCACCGCGACTAGAAACGGACGAGCAGTACTTC
TRBD1	TRBV7-8	few	TRBJ2-7	CASSKGQALDYEQYF	TGTGCCAGCAGCAAGGGACAGGCCCTCGACTACGAGCAGTACTTC
TRBD2	TRBV9	few	TRBJ2-2	CASSVAWTSGREEAGELFF	TGTGCCAGCAGCGTAGCATGGACTAGCGGCAGGGAGGAGGCCGGGGAGCTGTTTTTT
-	TRBV29-1	many	TRBJ1-2	CSVEEGGVRGYGYTF	TGCAGCGTTGAAGAAGGTGGGGTTCGGGGCTATGGCTACACCTTC
-	TRBV29-1	-	TRBJ1-2	CSVPGFSYGYTF	TGCAGCGTTCCCGGGTTCTCCTATGGCTACACCTTC
TRBD2	TRBV5-1	-	TRBJ2-5	CASLISGSVSETQYF	TGCGCCAGCCTAATTAGCGGGAGTGTGTCCGAGACCCAGTACTTC
TRBD2	TRBV20-1	many	TRBJ2-1	CSARRTSGYNEQFF	TGCAGTGCTAGGAGGACTAGCGGATACAATGAGCAGTTCTTC
-	TRBV20-1	many	TRBJ2-7	CSAREGGRYEQYF	TGCAGTGCTAGAGAGGGGGGGCGGTACGAGCAGTACTTC
-	TRBV7-2	many	TRBJ2-2	CASSVSGLNTGELFF	TGTGCCAGCAGCGTAAGCGGACTGAACACCGGGGAGCTGTTTTTT
-	TRBV2	many	TRBJ1-6	CASSVLGRGSPLHF	TGTGCCAGCAGTGTTCTGGGGAGAGGTTCACCCCTCCACTTT
-	TRBV12-5	-	TRBJ2-3	CASGSPGLSQEADTQYF	TGTGCTAGTGGTTCGCCCGGGCTTAGCCAGGAGGCAGATACGCAGTATTTT
TRBD2	TRBV7-3	many	TRBJ2-1	CASSLFPSGREDEQFF	TGTGCCAGCAGCTTATTTCCTAGCGGGAGAGAAGATGAGCAGTTCTTC
-	TRBV27	few	TRBJ1-2	CASSLPSPDGYTF	TGTGCCAGCAGTCTCCCCTCCCCGGATGGCTACACCTTC
TRBD1	TRBV9	-	TRBJ2-1	CASSGSTGVYNEQFF	TGTGCCAGCAGCGGGTCGACAGGGGTATACAATGAGCAGTTCTTC
-	TRBV20-1	many	TRBJ2-1	CSARQSTRNEQFF	TGCAGTGCTAGACAGTCTACCCGCAATGAGCAGTTCTTC